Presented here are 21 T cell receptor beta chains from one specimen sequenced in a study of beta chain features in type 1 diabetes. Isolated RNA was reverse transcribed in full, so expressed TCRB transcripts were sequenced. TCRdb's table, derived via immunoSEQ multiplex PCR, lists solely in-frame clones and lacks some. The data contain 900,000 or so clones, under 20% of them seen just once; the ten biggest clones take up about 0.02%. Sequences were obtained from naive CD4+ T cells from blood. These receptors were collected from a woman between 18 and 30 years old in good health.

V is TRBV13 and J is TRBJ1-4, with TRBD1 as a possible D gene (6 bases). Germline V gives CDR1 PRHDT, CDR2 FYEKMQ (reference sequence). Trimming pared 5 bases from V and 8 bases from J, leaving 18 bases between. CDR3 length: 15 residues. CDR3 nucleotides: TGTGCCAGCAGCCAGACGAGGGGGTCGTCGGAAAAACTGTTTTTT. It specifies CASSQTRGSSEKLFF.

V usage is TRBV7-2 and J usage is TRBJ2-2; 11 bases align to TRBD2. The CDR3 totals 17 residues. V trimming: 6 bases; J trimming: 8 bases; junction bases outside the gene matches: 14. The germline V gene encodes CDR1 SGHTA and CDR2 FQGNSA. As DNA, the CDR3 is TGTGCCAGCAGATCTCGACCGGGACTAGCGGTTCCGGGGGAGCTGTTTTTT. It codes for CASRSRPGLAVPGELFF.

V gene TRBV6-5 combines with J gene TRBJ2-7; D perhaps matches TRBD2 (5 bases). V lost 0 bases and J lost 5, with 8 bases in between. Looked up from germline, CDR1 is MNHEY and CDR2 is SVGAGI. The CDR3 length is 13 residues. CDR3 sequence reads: CASSYSGSHEQYF. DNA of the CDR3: TGTGCCAGCAGTTACTCGGGGAGCCACGAGCAGTACTTC.

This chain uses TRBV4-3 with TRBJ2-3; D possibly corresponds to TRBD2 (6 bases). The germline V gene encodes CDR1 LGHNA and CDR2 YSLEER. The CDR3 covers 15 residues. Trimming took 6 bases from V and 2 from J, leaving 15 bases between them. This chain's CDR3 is CASSQSPSDTDTQYF. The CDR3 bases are TGCGCCAGCAGTCAGTCTCCTAGCGACACAGATACGCAGTATTTT.

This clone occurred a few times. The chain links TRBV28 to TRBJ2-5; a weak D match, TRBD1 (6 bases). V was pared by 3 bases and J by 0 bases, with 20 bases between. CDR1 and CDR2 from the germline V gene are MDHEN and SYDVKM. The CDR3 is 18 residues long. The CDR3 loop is CASSFLAASGTHQETQYF. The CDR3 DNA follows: TGTGCCAGCAGTTTTTTGGCGGCTTCCGGGACACACCAAGAGACCCAGTACTTC.

CDR3 sequence (DNA): TGTGCCAGTAGTAAGGACAGGGGCTTAAAGTTTCAGCCCCAGCATTTT. Translated, it gives CASSKDRGLKFQPQHF. This chain joins TRBV19 and TRBJ1-5; 9 bases are shared with TRBD1. The germline CDR1 and CDR2 sequences are LNHDA and SQIVND (reference sequence). This CDR3 has 16 amino acids. J lost 6 bases, V lost 4 bases, and 10 bases had no gene match.

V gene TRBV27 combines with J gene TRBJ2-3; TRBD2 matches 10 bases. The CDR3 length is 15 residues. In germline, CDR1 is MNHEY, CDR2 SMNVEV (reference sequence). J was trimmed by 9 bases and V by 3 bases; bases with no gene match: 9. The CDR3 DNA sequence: TGTGCCAGCAGTTTTGTAGCGGGAGGTGATGTGACGCAGTATTTT. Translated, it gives CASSFVAGGDVTQYF.

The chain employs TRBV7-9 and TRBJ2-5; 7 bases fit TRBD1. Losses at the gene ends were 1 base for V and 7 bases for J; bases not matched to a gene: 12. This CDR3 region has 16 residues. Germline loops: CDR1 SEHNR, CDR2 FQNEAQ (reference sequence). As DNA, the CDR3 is TGTGCCAGCAGCTTAGGACAGGGAACGGACTCGGGGACCCAGTACTTC. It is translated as CASSLGQGTDSGTQYF.

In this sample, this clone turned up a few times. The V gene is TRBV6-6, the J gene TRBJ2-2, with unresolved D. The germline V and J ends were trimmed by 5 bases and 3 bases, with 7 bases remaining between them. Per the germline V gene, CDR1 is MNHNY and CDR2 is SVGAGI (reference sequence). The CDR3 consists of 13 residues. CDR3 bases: TGTGCCAGCAGTATTGGGGACACCGGGGAGCTGTTTTTT. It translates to CASSIGDTGELFF.

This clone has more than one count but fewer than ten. CDR3 amino acids: CASSQFNRDRLSGNTIYF. In nucleotides, the CDR3 is TGCGCCAGCAGCCAATTTAACAGGGATCGGCTTTCTGGAAACACCATATATTTT. The chain combines TRBV4-1 with TRBJ1-3; TRBD1 might be the D (6 bases). Trimming stripped 2 bases from V and 1 base from J, with 18 bases between. Germline loops: CDR1 MGHRA, CDR2 YSYEKL. The CDR3 has 18 residues.

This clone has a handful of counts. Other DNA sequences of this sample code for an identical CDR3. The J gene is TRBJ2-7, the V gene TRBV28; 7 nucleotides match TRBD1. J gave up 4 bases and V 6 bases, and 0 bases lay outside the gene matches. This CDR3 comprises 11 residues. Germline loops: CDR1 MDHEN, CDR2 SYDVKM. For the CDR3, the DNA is TGTGCCAGCAGGACAGGGTACGAGCAGTACTTC. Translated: CASRTGYEQYF.

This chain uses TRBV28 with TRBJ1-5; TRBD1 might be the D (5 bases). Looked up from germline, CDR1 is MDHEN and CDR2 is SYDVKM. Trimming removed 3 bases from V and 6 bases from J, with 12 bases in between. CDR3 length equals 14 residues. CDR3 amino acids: CASSFRGWSQPQHF. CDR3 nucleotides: TGTGCCAGCAGTTTTCGGGGCTGGAGTCAGCCCCAGCATTTT.

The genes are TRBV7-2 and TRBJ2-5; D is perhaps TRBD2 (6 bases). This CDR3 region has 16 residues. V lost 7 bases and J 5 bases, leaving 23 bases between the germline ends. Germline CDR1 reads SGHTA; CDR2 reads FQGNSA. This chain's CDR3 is CASTIDGTGVRETQYF. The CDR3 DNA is TGTGCCAGCACTATAGACGGGACGGGAGTACGGGAGACCCAGTACTTC.

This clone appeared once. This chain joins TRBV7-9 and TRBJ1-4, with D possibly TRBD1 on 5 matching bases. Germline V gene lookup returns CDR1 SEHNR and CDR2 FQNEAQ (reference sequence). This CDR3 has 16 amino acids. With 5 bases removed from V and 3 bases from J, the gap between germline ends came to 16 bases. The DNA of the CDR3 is TGTGCCAGCAGCCGAACGGGAGGGACCTCTAATGAAAAACTGTTTTTT. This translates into CASSRTGGTSNEKLFF. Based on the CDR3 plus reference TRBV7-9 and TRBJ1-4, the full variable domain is DTGVSQNPRHKITKRGQNVTFRCDPISEHNRLYWYRQTLGQGPEFLTYFQNEAQLEKSRLLSDRFSAERPKGSFSTLEIQRTEQGDSAMYLCASSRTGGTSNEKLFFGSGTQLSVL.

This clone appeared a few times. For the CDR3, the DNA is TGTGCCAGCAGCTTAATGGGGACAGTCTCCTACGAGCAGTACTTC. Its translation is CASSLMGTVSYEQYF. The chain recombines TRBV7-2 with TRBJ2-7; 7 nucleotides line up with TRBD1. V trimming: 2 bases; J trimming: 0 bases; junction bases outside the gene matches: 4. This CDR3 spans 15 amino acids. CDR1 and CDR2 (germline): SGHTA, FQGNSA. The full variable domain, with the rest looked up from reference TRBV7-2 and TRBJ2-7, is GAGVSQSPSNKVTEKGKDVELRCDPISGHTALYWYRQSLGQGLEFLIYFQGNSAPDKSGLPSDRFSAERTGGSVSTLTIQRTQQEDSAVYLCASSLMGTVSYEQYFGPGTRLTVT.

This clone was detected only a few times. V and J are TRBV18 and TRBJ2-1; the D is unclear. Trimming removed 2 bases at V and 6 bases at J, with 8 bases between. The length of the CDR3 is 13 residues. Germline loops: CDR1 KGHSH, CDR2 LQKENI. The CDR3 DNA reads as TGTGCCAGCTCACCAGTAATGAGCAATGAGCAGTTCTTC. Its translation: CASSPVMSNEQFF. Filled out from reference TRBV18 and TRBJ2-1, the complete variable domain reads NAGVMQNPRHLVRRRGQEARLRCSPMKGHSHVYWYRQLPEEGLKFMVYLQKENIIDESGMPKERFSAEFPKEGPSILRIQQVVRGDSAAYFCASSPVMSNEQFFGPGTRLTVL.

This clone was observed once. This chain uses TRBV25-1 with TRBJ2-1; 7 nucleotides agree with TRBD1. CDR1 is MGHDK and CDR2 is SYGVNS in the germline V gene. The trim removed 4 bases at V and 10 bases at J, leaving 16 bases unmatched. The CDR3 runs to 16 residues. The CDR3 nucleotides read TGTGCCAGCAGTGTGATTCTACGACAGGGAGTGGGCGAGCAGTTCTTC. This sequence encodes CASSVILRQGVGEQFF.

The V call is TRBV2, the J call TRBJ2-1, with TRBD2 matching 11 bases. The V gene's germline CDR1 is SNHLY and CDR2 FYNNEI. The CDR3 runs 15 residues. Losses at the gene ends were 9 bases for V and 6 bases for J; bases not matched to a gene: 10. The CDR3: CASAALAGVGNEQFF. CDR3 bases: TGTGCCAGTGCGGCACTAGCGGGAGTAGGCAATGAGCAGTTCTTC.

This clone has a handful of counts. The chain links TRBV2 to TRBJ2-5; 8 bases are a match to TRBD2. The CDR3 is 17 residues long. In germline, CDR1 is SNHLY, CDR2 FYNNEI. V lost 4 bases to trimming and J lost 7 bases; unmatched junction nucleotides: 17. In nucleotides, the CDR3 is TGTGCCAGCAGTGTCTTGGCGGTGGGCCGCGCGGGGGGGACCCAGTACTTC. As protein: CASSVLAVGRAGGTQYF.

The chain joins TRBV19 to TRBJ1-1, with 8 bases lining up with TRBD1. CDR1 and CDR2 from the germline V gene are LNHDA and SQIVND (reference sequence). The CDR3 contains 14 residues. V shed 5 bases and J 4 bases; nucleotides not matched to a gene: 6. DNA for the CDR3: TGTGCCAGTAGTTCGGGTCAGGGGGCCACTGAAGCTTTCTTT. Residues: CASSSGQGATEAFF.

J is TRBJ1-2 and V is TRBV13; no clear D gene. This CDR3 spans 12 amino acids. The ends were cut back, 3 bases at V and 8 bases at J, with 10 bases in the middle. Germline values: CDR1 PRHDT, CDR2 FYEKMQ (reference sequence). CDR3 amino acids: CASSFSVEGYTF. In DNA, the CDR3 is TGTGCCAGCAGCTTTTCAGTTGAGGGCTACACCTTC. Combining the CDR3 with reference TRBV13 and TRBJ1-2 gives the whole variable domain AAGVIQSPRHLIKEKRETATLKCYPIPRHDTVYWYQQGPGQDPQFLISFYEKMQSDKGSIPDRFSAQQFSDYHSELNMSSLELGDSALYFCASSFSVEGYTFGSGTRLTVV.